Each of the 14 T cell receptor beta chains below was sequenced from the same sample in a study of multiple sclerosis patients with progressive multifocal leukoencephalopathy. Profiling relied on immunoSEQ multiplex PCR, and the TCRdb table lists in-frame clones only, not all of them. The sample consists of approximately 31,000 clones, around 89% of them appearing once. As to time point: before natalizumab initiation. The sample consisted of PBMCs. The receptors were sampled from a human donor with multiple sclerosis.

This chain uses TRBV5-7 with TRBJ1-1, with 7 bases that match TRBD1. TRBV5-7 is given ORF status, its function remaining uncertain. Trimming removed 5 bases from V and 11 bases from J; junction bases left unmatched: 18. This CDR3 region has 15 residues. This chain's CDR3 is CASRILTGTYPRAFF. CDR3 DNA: TGTGCCAGCAGGATTCTGACAGGGACTTACCCGCGGGCTTTCTTT.

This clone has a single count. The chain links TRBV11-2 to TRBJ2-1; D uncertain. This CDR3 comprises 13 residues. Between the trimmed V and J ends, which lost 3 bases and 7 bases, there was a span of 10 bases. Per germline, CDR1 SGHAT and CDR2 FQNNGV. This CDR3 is CASSFLGWNEQFF. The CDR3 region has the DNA TGTGCCAGCAGCTTCCTGGGGTGGAATGAGCAGTTCTTC.

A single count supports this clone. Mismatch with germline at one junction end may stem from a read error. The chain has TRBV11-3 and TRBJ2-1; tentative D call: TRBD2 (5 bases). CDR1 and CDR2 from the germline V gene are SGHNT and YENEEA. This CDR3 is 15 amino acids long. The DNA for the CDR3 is TGTGCCGGCAGCTTAGAGCCCGGGGTATCGCATGAGCAGTTCTTC. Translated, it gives CAGSLEPGVSHEQFF. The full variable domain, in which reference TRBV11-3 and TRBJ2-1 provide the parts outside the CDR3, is EAGVVQSPRYKIIEKKQPVAFWCNPISGHNTLYWYLQNLGQGPELLIRYENEEAVDDSQLPKDRFSAERLKGVDSTLKIQPAELGDSAVYLCAGSLEPGVSHEQFFGPGTRLTVL.

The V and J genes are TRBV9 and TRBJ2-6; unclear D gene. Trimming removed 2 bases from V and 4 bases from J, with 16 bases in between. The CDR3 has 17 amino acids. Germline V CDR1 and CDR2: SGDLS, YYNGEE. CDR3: CASSVGPLRSGANVLTF. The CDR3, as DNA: TGTGCCAGCAGCGTCGGGCCCCTGCGGTCGGGGGCCAACGTCCTGACTTTC.

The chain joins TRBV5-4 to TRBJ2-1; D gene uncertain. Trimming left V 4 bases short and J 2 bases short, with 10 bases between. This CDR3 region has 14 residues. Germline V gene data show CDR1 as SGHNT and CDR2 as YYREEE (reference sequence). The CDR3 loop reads CASSHNSAYNEQFF. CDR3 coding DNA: TGTGCCAGCAGCCATAATTCCGCCTACAATGAGCAGTTCTTC. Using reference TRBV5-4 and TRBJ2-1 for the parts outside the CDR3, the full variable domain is ETGVTQSPTHLIKTRGQQVTLRCSSQSGHNTVSWYQQALGQGPQFIFQYYREEENGRGNFPPRFSGLQFPNYSSELNVNALELDDSALYLCASSHNSAYNEQFFGPGTRLTVL.

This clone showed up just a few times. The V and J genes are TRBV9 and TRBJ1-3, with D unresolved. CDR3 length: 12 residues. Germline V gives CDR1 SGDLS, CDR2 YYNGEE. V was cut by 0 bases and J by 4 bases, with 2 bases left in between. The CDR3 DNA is TGTGCCAGCAGCGTAGTCGGAAACACCATATATTTT. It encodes CASSVVGNTIYF.

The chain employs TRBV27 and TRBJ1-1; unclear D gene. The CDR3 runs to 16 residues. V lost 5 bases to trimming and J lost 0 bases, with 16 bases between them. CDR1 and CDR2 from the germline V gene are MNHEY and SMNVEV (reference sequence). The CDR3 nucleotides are TGTGCCAGCAGTCCCGGGTCCGGCGGGGTGAACACTGAAGCTTTCTTT. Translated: CASSPGSGGVNTEAFF.

CDR3 in DNA: TGTGCCAGCAGCCCGCAACATTTGGGGGAGCTGTTTTTT. Protein product: CASSPQHLGELFF. The chain uses TRBV9 and TRBJ2-2; D call uncertain. CDR1 is SGDLS and CDR2 is YYNGEE in the germline V gene. The ends were cut back, 4 bases at V and 8 bases at J, with 12 bases in the middle. The CDR3 loop spans 13 amino acids.

The CDR3 reads CATSRDGLALSYEQYF. The CDR3 coding sequence is TGTGCCACCAGCAGAGACGGACTAGCCCTCTCCTACGAGCAGTACTTC. The V call is TRBV15, the J call TRBJ2-7; 8 nucleotides line up with TRBD2. This CDR3 is 16 amino acids long. The V gene end was trimmed by 0 bases and the J gene end by 0 bases; junction bases not matched to a gene: 4. Germline lookup yields CDR1 LNHNV and CDR2 YYDKDF (reference sequence).

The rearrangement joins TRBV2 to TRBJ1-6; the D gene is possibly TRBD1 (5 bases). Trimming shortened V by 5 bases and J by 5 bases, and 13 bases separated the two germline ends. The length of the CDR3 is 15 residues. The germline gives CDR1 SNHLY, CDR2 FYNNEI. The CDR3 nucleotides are TGTGCCAGCAGTCTTACTGGGACGGATAATTCACCCCTCCACTTT. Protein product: CASSLTGTDNSPLHF. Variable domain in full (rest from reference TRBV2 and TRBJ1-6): EPEVTQTPSHQVTQMGQEVILRCVPISNHLYFYWYRQILGQKVEFLVSFYNNEISEKSEIFDDQFSVERPDGSNFTLKIRSTKLEDSAMYFCASSLTGTDNSPLHFGNGTRLTVT.

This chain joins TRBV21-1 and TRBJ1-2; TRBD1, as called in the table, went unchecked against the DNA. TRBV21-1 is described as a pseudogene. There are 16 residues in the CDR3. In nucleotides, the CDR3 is TGTGCCAGCAGCAAGGAGACAGGGCGCGGGGTGTATGGCTACACCTTC. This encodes CASSKETGRGVYGYTF.

The CDR3 bases are TGTGCCAGCAGCGTAGGTCAAATGGCTGGGAGGAGAGGTGGAAACACCATATATTTT. Its protein product is CASSVGQMAGRRGGNTIYF. The J gene is TRBJ1-3, the V gene TRBV9, with D unresolved. V was cut by 0 bases and J by 3 bases, with 22 bases left in between. CDR3 length: 19 amino acids. Germline assignment: CDR1 SGDLS and CDR2 YYNGEE.

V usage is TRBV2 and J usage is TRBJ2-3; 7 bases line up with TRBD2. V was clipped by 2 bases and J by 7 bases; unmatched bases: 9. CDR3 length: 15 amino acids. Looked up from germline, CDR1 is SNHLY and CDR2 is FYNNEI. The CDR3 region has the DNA TGTGCCAGCAGTGAAAGGGGCGGGAGAGTCTATACGCAGTATTTT. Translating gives CASSERGGRVYTQYF.

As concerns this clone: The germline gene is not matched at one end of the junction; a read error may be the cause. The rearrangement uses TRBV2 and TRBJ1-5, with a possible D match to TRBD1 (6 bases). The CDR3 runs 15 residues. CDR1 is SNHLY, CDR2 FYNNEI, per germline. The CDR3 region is CASREGGSLNQPQHF. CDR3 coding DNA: TGTGCCAGCAGGGAAGGGGGGAGTCTTAATCAGCCCCAGCATTTT.